The present T cell receptor (beta chain) was sequenced within a study of blood T cell repertoires in COVID-19. Study context: Acute and convalescent COVID-19 specimens originated in the United States, Italy and Spain. T cells, B-cell-depleted T cells, or PBMCs supplied cDNA or gDNA.

Recruitment covered about two dozen US areas and drew participants whose ages spanned about 18 to 95 years. Cohort placement rested on clinical history that participants reported themselves. Using immunoSEQ multiplex PCR, the repertoire was profiled, and TCRdb retains in-frame clones only, with some absent. The sample lists hundreds of thousands of clones, approximately 92% occurring once. V dropped 7 bases and J dropped 0 bases, with 12 bases sitting between them. CDR3 length equals 14 residues. Germline V gene lookup returns CDR1 MDHEN and CDR2 SYDVKM. The V call is TRBV28, the J call TRBJ2-5; D gene ambiguous. The clonotype was recovered from a man between 25 and 39 years old who had recovered from COVID-19. Sequencing was performed on PBMCs or T cells enriched from blood (not recorded which). CDR3 region: CASTLNSYQETQYF. CDR3 nucleotide sequence: TGTGCCAGCACACTGAACAGTTACCAAGAGACCCAGTACTTC.